One T cell receptor beta chain is described in this entry. This clonotype was counted ten times or more. No cognate antigen has been identified for it. Base qualities were left out, and no much larger clone turns up one base away. Cut back by 1 base and 3 bases, the V and J ends lie 9 bases apart. From its cysteine to its phenylalanine, the CDR3 spans 14 amino acids. The CDR3 DNA has 42 bases and is translated from base 1. The germline V gene encodes CDR1 LGHDT and CDR2 YNNKEL (reference sequence). The sample belongs to a study of T cells in Graves' hyperthyroidism and ophthalmopathy (dated by TCRdb to between 2017 and 2020). About the full investigation: Peripheral blood samples were taken at the time of initial diagnosis, prior to any treatment. In about 6 Graves' hyperthyroidism patients, the study also compared T-cell repertoires from thyroid tissue with T-cell repertoires from blood. Prospective prediction of ophthalmopathy was tested in an independent validation cohort consisting of about 19 hyperthyroidism patients and approximately 16 patients who later progressed to ophthalmopathy. The approximately 98 discovery patients were randomly divided into training and test sets at a 7:3 ratio. Once sampling was done, hyperthyroidism patients were given methimazole at a starting dose of 30 mg daily, whereas ophthalmopathy patients were given high-dose intravenous methylprednisolone. The paper reports TCR Vbeta CDR3 sequencing of over 120 peripheral blood samples: under 45 ophthalmopathy, roughly 74 hyperthyroidism and about 17 progressor patients. TCR V-J signatures able to tell the groups apart were searched for in a discovery cohort of 100 patients, of whom more than 40 had Graves' ophthalmopathy and around 56 had stable Graves' hyperthyroidism.

What the work shows at the level of the full study, not this receptor alone: In validation, progression to ophthalmopathy was predicted by the model with almost 71% sensitivity and 72.22% specificity, a median of roughly 6 months before onset. Most expanded thyroid clonotypes (frequency above 0.001) were also detected in blood, suggesting blood repertoires may reflect thyroid immune responses. Ophthalmopathy was separated from stable hyperthyroidism by a 13 V-J signature model, with roughly 88% sensitivity and about 81% specificity obtained in cross-validation and 80%/75% obtained in testing. No statistical method was used to fix the sample size in advance, and group allocation was not hidden from the investigators.

Graves' hyperthyroidism was defined as stable when no progression to ophthalmopathy occurred over 18 months of follow-up. The hyperthyroidism patients were between 18 and 65 years old and newly diagnosed, with a disease duration of less than 2 months. Exclusion was applied to patients with uncontrolled infections, other autoimmune diseases, pregnancy or lactation. Diagnoses relied on clinical symptoms, serum thyroxine and TRAb, thyroid ultrasound and orbital computed tomography. PBMCs were separated from roughly 10 ml of fresh peripheral blood using Ficoll-Paque density gradient centrifugation. Trizol reagent was used to extract total RNA, and RNA quality was then checked on an Agilent 2100 Bioanalyzer. The TCR beta CDR3 regions were amplified from RNA transcripts. A first-round RT-PCR of the TCR CDR3 used the HTBI primer set with the Qiagen OneStep RT-PCR kit. Libraries were constructed in a second round of multiplex PCR, after which size selection and purification were carried out. Paired-end sequencing of the libraries was performed with 100 bp reads on an Illumina HiSeq2000. Under the source paper's analysis protocol: SOAPnuke was used to process the raw data, throwing out any read that contained adapters or uncalled bases, had a mean Phred below 15, or lacked an exact constant-primer or identifier match. High-quality paired reads were merged with COPE v1.2.5, and unique nucleotide sequences were defined as clonotypes. MiTCR v1.1 was used to align the clonotypes against IMGT TRBV, TRBD and TRBJ reference segments. The analysis included only V-J combinations with a frequency above 0.0001, which together covered about 99% of the repertoires. A TCS score was defined as the ratio of F50 (clonal expansion) to E x V (chaos), with BLOSUM62-based TCRdist applied between CDR3 peptides within each V-J. Welch's t-statistics and random forest reduced roughly 500 V-J features to 13, which were used in a naive Bayes classifier (R e1071). The public reads were reanalyzed by TCRdb: fastp trimming at Q25, MiXCR alignment, in-frame beta chains only. Each entry is one CDR3 protein sequence, shown with its most common DNA and genes. The V and J calls follow TCRdb's processing rather than the paper's. Present in this sample are around 400,000 distinct CDR3 sequences, less than 15% of which were seen just once. Of the sample, around 9.2% falls within the top ten clones.

The V and J segments used are TRBV3-1 and TRBJ1-2, with the D gene not clear enough to name. What was sequenced was blood. The source is a woman aged 18-35 years with Graves' hyperthyroidism. The nucleotides are TGTGCCAGCAGCCAAGCAGTGGCACACTATGGCTACACCTTC. This codes for CASSQAVAHYGYTF.